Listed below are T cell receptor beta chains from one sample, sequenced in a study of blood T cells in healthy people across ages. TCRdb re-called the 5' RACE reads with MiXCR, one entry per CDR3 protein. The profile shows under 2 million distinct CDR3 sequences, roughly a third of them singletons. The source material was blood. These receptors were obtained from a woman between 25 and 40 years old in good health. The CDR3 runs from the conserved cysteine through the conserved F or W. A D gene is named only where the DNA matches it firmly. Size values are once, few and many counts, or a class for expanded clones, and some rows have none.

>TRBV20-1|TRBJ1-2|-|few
CSASRTAREGYTF
TGCAGTGCTAGCCGGACAGCGAGGGAGGGCTACACCTTC
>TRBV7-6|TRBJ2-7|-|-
CASSLGVGHPYEQYF
TGTGCCAGCAGTTTAGGGGTGGGACATCCCTACGAGCAGTACTTC
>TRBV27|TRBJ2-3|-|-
CASSFPGAGSQYF
TGTGCCAGCAGTTTCCCGGGGGCAGGGTCGCAGTATTTT
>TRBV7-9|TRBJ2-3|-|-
CASSFSLGGSTDTQYF
TGTGCCAGCAGCTTTTCCCTTGGCGGTAGCACAGATACGCAGTATTTT
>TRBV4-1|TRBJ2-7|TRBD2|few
CASSPRGSGLSYEQYF
TGCGCCAGCAGCCCCCGTGGTAGCGGGCTCTCCTACGAGCAGTACTTC
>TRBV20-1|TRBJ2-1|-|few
CSALPVRAAYNEQFF
TGCAGTGCCCTCCCGGTGCGGGCGGCCTACAATGAGCAGTTCTTC
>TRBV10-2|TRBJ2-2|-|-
CASSESRWGGVNTGELFF
TGCGCCAGCAGTGAGTCGAGGTGGGGCGGGGTGAACACCGGGGAGCTGTTTTTT
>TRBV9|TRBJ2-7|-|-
CASSAQPPDEQYF
TGTGCCAGCAGCGCCCAGCCCCCCGATGAGCAGTACTTC
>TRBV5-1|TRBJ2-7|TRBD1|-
CASSLGGQGMSYEQYF
TGCGCCAGCAGCTTGGGGGGACAGGGGATGAGCTACGAGCAGTACTTC
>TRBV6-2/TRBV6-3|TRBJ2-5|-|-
CASSPRGGLQYF
TGTGCCAGTAGTCCCCGAGGGGGGTTACAGTACTTC
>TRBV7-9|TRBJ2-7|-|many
CASSFPTSYEQYF
TGTGCCAGCAGCTTCCCGACCTCCTACGAGCAGTACTTC
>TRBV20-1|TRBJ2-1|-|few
CSARDPRYSLNEQFF
TGCAGTGCTAGAGATCCGAGATACTCTCTCAATGAGCAGTTCTTC
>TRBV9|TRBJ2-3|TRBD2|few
CASSVTSGPTDTQYF
TGTGCCAGCAGCGTAACTAGCGGGCCCACAGATACGCAGTATTTT
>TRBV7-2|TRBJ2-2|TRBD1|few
CASSHPGQGRAGELFF
TGTGCCAGCAGCCATCCCGGACAGGGACGTGCCGGGGAGCTGTTTTTT
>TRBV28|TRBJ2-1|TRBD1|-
CASINRGVGYNEQFF
TGTGCCAGCATTAACAGGGGAGTGGGATACAATGAGCAGTTCTTC
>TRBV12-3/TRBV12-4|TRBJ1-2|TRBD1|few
CASRRTGVSSGYTF
TGTGCCAGCAGAAGGACAGGGGTTAGTAGCGGCTACACCTTC
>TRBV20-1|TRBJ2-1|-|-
CSARSTYGLTNEQFF
TGCAGTGCTAGATCAACGTACGGACTAACCAATGAGCAGTTCTTC
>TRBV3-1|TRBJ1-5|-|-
CASSQGGVYSNQPQHF
TGTGCCAGCAGCCAAGGGGGAGTATATAGCAATCAGCCCCAGCATTTT
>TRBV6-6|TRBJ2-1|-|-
CASSFPQGRGNEQFF
TGTGCCAGCAGTTTCCCTCAGGGGAGGGGCAATGAGCAGTTCTTC
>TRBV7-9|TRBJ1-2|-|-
CASSLDRERVYGYTF
TGTGCCAGCAGCTTAGACAGAGAGCGAGTCTATGGCTACACCTTC
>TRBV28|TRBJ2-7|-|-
CASLSGSAGEQYF
TGTGCCAGCCTCAGCGGGTCGGCGGGTGAGCAGTACTTC
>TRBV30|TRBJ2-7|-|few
CAWNPSSGLQYF
TGTGCCTGGAATCCTTCTAGTGGGCTTCAGTACTTC
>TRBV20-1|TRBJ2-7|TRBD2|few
CSADSRRWASGFSYEQYF
TGCAGTGCCGATTCCAGGCGGTGGGCTAGCGGGTTCTCCTACGAGCAGTACTTC
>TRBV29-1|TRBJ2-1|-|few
CSGKPGLSYNEQFF
TGCAGCGGGAAACCGGGACTCTCCTACAATGAGCAGTTCTTC
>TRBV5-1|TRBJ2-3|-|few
CASSRGAAGTDTQYF
TGCGCCAGCAGCCGAGGGGCGGCAGGCACAGATACGCAGTATTTT
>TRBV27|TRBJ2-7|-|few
CASSSPTSRQYF
TGTGCCAGCAGTTCTCCGACTAGTCGGCAGTACTTC
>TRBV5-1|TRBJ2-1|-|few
CASSLNRQASYNEQFF
TGCGCCAGCAGCTTGAACCGGCAGGCAAGCTACAATGAGCAGTTCTTC
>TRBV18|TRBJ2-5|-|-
CASSTAGQETQYF
TGTGCCAGCTCAACAGCGGGTCAAGAGACCCAGTACTTC
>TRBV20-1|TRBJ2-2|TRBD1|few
CSASAQGAGGELFF
TGCAGTGCTAGTGCACAGGGGGCCGGCGGGGAGCTGTTTTTT
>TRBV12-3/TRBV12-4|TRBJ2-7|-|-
CASSPRPGLSAYEQYF
TGTGCCAGCAGTCCCCGCCCGGGACTGAGCGCCTACGAGCAGTACTTC
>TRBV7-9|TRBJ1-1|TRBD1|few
CASSLTEGAMNTEAFF
TGTGCCAGCAGCTTAACCGAGGGGGCGATGAACACTGAAGCTTTCTTT
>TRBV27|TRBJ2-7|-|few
CASTLSPGYEQYF
TGTGCCAGCACCCTGTCTCCGGGGTACGAGCAGTACTTC